The clone carrying this T cell receptor beta chain turned up a few times. Its cognate antigen is unknown. A single record per CDR3 protein comes from TCRdb applying MiXCR to the 5' RACE reads. The table lists 1.5 million to 2 million distinct CDR3 sequences, 32% of them singletons. The data derive from a study of identical twins. Germline CDR1 SGHVS, CDR2 FQNEAQ. Trimming took 6 bases from V and 7 from J, leaving 16 bases between them. CDR3 size: 14 residues. Study conclusions and caveats: The study found weaker excess twin sharing in beta out-of-frame sequences.

The rearrangement joins TRBV7-8 to TRBJ1-5, with D tentatively TRBD1 (5 bases). The clonotype comes from a newborn girl in good health. Material: cord blood. The CDR3 here is CASSRRASGQPQHF. The CDR3 nucleotides read TGTGCCAGCAGTCGACGGGCTTCAGGGCAGCCCCAGCATTTT.